The 20 T cell receptor beta chains reported below all come from one sample, sequenced in a study of T cells in women clearing cervical HPV infection. TCRdb's table, derived via immunoSEQ multiplex PCR, lists solely in-frame clones and lacks some. Reported are tens of thousands of clones; the ten largest clones contain about 5%. Specimen: blood buffy coat. The receptor source for this set is a woman aged 18 to 75 with a cervical HPV16 infection that either progressed to CIN3+ or cleared (not recorded which).

With respect to this clone: Coverage ceases 3 residues before the CDR3 finishes, and the germline J gene fills in the end. This chain links TRBV6-2 or TRBV6-3 with TRBJ2-6, with D unclear. Trimming removed 2 bases at V and 0 bases at J, with 5 bases between. The CDR3 is made up of 15 amino acids. Germline CDR1 is MNHEY and CDR2 is SVGEGT. Incomplete CDR3 DNA: TGTGCCAGCAGTTACGAGCGCTCTGGGGCCAACGTC. Its protein product is CASSYERSGANV. The whole CDR3 sequence is CASSYERSGANVLTF.

Concerning this clone: The read finishes 3 residues shy of the CDR3 end, and the germline J gene is used to complete it. The V and J genes are TRBV12-3 or TRBV12-4 and TRBJ1-5; 10 bases line up with TRBD1. J was trimmed by 2 bases and V by 5 bases; bases with no gene match: 6. The CDR3 covers 16 residues. The CDR3 region is CASSPRQGAGNQPQHF. CDR3 DNA (partial): TGTGCCAGCAGTCCACGACAGGGGGCGGGCAATCAGCCC.

On this clone: Read coverage stops 3 residues before the CDR3 terminus; the germline J gene supplies the remainder. The V call is TRBV5-1, the J call TRBJ1-2, with 10 bases aligning to TRBD1. Trimming removed 3 bases from V and 4 bases from J; junction bases left unmatched: 3. Germline values: CDR1 SGHRS, CDR2 YFSETQ. This CDR3 region has 14 residues. This chain's CDR3 is CASSSRTGGYGYTF. CDR3 DNA (partial): TGCGCCAGCAGCTCCCGGACAGGGGGCTATGGC. The entire variable domain, with the rest obtained from reference TRBV5-1 and TRBJ1-2, is as follows: KAGVTQTPRYLIKTRGQQVTLSCSPISGHRSVSWYQQTPGQGLQFLFEYFSETQRNKGNFPGRFSGRQFSNSRSEMNVSTLELGDSALYLCASSSRTGGYGYTFGSGTRLTVV.

This clone ranks as large in terms of frequency. The CDR3 end falls 3 residues outside the read, so it is completed with the germline J gene. This chain links TRBV6-2 or TRBV6-3 with TRBJ2-7; 11 bases align to TRBD1. The CDR3 extends over 14 amino acids. Germline CDR1 is MNHEY and CDR2 is SVGEGT. Unmatched junction bases numbered 0, after V lost 2 bases and J lost 3 bases. The CDR3 bases that were read are TGTGCCAGCAGTTACGGGACAGGGGGCTACGAG. It encodes CASSYGTGGYE. The entire CDR3 sequence reads CASSYGTGGYEQYF.

Points on this clone: The sequenced fragment ends 3 residues before the CDR3 boundary, so the rest is inferred from the germline J gene. The rearrangement links TRBV19 to TRBJ2-3, with 8 bases fitting TRBD1. This CDR3 has 16 amino acids. Germline CDR1 reads LNHDA; CDR2 reads SQIVND (reference sequence). V dropped 2 bases and J dropped 0; count of bases not matched to a gene: 4. CDR3 amino acids: CASSIPDRGSTDTQYF. CDR3 DNA (partial): TGTGCCAGTAGTATACCCGACAGGGGAAGCACAGATACG.

About this clone itself: The read stops 3 residues short of the end of the CDR3; the missing end is completed from the germline J gene. The chain links TRBV2 to TRBJ2-3, with 8 bases identical to TRBD2. The CDR3 sequence is 15 residues long. The germline CDR1 and CDR2 sequences are SNHLY and FYNNEI. Trimming took 1 base from V and 5 from J; bases not matched to a gene: 5. CDR3 protein: CASSEVERGLDTQYF. The DNA read from the CDR3 is TGTGCCAGCAGTGAAGTCGAGCGGGGGTTAGATACG. The full variable domain, completed using reference TRBV2 and TRBJ2-3, is EPEVTQTPSHQVTQMGQEVILRCVPISNHLYFYWYRQILGQKVEFLVSFYNNEISEKSEIFDDQFSVERPDGSNFTLKIRSTKLEDSAMYFCASSEVERGLDTQYFGPGTRLTVL.

The sequenced CDR3 bases are TGTGCCAGCAGTGAAGTCGGGGGGAACTACAATGAC. Protein: CASSEVGGNYND. The complete CDR3 reads CASSEVGGNYNDYTF. This rearrangement joins TRBV2 to TRBJ1-2; possibly TRBD1 for D (5 bases). Sequencing ends 3 residues short of the CDR3 end; the germline J gene provides the rest. CDR1 and CDR2 from the germline V gene are SNHLY and FYNNEI. The CDR3 is 15 residues long.

On this clone itself: The CDR3 end falls 3 residues outside the read, so it is completed with the germline J gene. This chain connects TRBV12-3 or TRBV12-4 to TRBJ1-5, with D possibly TRBD1 on 5 matching bases. V lost 6 bases to trimming and J lost 2 bases, with 14 bases between them. This CDR3 has 15 amino acids. The part of the CDR3 DNA that was read is TGTGCCAGCAGACCCGACACAGGCGGCAATCAGCCC. This gives the protein CASRPDTGGNQP. The CDR3 in full is CASRPDTGGNQPQHF.

About this clone: The CDR3 end falls 3 residues outside the read, so it is completed with the germline J gene. The chain couples TRBV12-3 or TRBV12-4 to TRBJ2-2, with D tentatively TRBD1 (6 bases). The CDR3 is 17 amino acids. Deletions cut 6 bases from V and 7 bases from J, with 24 bases between. The CDR3 reads CASSPQTGPHYHGELFF. The sequenced part of the CDR3 DNA is TGTGCCAGCAGCCCCCAGACAGGACCGCACTACCACGGGGAG.

On this clone itself: Read data end 3 residues before the CDR3 end; the end is taken from the germline J gene. This sequence joins TRBV7-9 and TRBJ2-4, with D perhaps TRBD2 (6 bases). The CDR3 totals 15 residues. Germline loops: CDR1 SEHNR, CDR2 FQNEAQ (reference sequence). The CDR3 is CASSLGSGVEGSQYF. The sequenced CDR3 bases are TGTGCCAGCAGCTTAGGATCAGGAGTGGAGGGCTCT.

Remarks on this clone: From the germline J gene comes the end of the CDR3, since the read stops 3 residues before it. The V call is TRBV19, the J call TRBJ1-2, with 7 bases matching TRBD1. The CDR3 consists of 14 residues. The germline CDR1 and CDR2 sequences are LNHDA and SQIVND (reference sequence). Incomplete CDR3 DNA: TGTGCCAGTAGTATCCAAAGGGGGCCCTACGAC. Translated: CASSIQRGPYD. The full CDR3 protein is CASSIQRGPYDYTF.

As for this clone: The read ends 3 residues shy of where the CDR3 ends; the end is completed using the germline J gene. The chain is built from TRBV6-2 or TRBV6-3 and TRBJ1-5; D call uncertain. There are 15 residues in the CDR3. Per the germline V gene, CDR1 is MNHEY and CDR2 is SVGEGT. This CDR3 is CASSYSVQATDPQHF. The sequenced CDR3 bases are TGTGCCAGCAGTTACTCGGTTCAGGCAACAGATCCC.

About this clone: The read ends 3 residues early relative to the CDR3; the germline J gene fills the gap. The V gene is TRBV20-1, the J gene TRBJ2-4, with D hard to call. CDR1 DFQATT and CDR2 SNEGSKA come from the germline V gene (reference sequence). The CDR3 is 13 residues long. Partial CDR3 DNA: TGCAGTGCTAGATGGGTTGGTAACTATGGT. Amino acids: CSARWVGNYG. The complete CDR3 reads CSARWVGNYGQYF.

Note on this clone: The observed sequence ends 3 residues before the CDR3 terminus, with the missing tail filled in from the germline J gene. The V gene is TRBV5-3, the J gene TRBJ2-1, with D maybe TRBD2 (6 bases). TRBV5-3 is labeled an ORF, and its function is uncertain. The CDR3 is 14 amino acids. Trimming took off 4 bases at V and 5 bases at J, with 13 bases between the two ends. CDR3 residues: CARSPGVPNNEQFF. The CDR3 DNA, read in part, is TGTGCCAGAAGCCCGGGGGTCCCCAACAATGAG.

About this clone itself: The CDR3 end is not reached by the read, which stops 3 residues before it; the germline J gene fills it in. The chain recombines TRBV20-1 with TRBJ2-5, with 8 nucleotides matching TRBD1. Germline CDR1 reads DFQATT; CDR2 reads SNEGSKA (reference sequence). Trimming removed 3 bases from V and 5 bases from J; junction bases left unmatched: 11. This CDR3 is 15 amino acids long. CDR3 loop: CSASRLSTGEETQYF. The CDR3 DNA, read in part, is TGCAGTGCTAGCCGGCTTTCGACAGGGGAGGAGACC.

On this clone itself: The CDR3 end is not reached by the read, which stops 3 residues before it; the germline J gene fills it in. V is TRBV20-1 and J is TRBJ1-6; D gene uncertain. Trimming pared 5 bases from V and 5 bases from J, leaving 10 bases between. The germline CDR1 and CDR2 sequences are DFQATT and SNEGSKA (reference sequence). This CDR3 comprises 13 residues. CDR3 in amino acids: CSARRLDNSPLHF. The CDR3 bases that were read are TGCAGTGCTCGTCGCTTAGATAATTCACCC.

Comments on this clone: The read gets to within 3 residues of the CDR3 end, and the germline J gene fills in the rest. The chain is built from TRBV28 and TRBJ1-2, with 7 bases that match TRBD1. Unmatched junction bases numbered 4, after V lost 2 bases and J lost 4 bases. The CDR3 consists of 14 residues. Germline-derived CDR1 and CDR2 are MDHEN and SYDVKM. CDR3 residues: CASSLDTGAYGYTF. The part of the CDR3 DNA that was read is TGTGCCAGCAGTTTAGATACAGGGGCCTATGGC.

Concerning this clone itself: The CDR3 is cut off 3 residues early in the read; its end comes from the germline J gene. The V call is TRBV6-2 or TRBV6-3, the J call TRBJ2-7; 7 bases agree with TRBD2. The CDR3 sequence is 14 residues long. The germline V gene has CDR1 MNHEY and CDR2 SVGEGT. After removal of 4 bases from V and 5 bases from J, the junction contained 8 bases not matched to a gene. The covered CDR3 bases are TGTGCCAGCAGTTTGGGGAGCGGGGTCGACGAG. It codes for CASSLGSGVDE. The complete CDR3 sequence is CASSLGSGVDEQYF.

This clone is deemed medium-sized by its frequency. Read data end 3 residues before the CDR3 end; the end is taken from the germline J gene. This chain uses TRBV5-1 with TRBJ2-1; weak D call: TRBD1 (5 bases). CDR3 size: 14 residues. Germline loops: CDR1 SGHRS, CDR2 YFSETQ. The ends were cut back, 3 bases at V and 5 bases at J, with 12 bases in the middle. Partial CDR3 DNA: TGCGCCAGCAGCTGCAGGGATTGGGACAATGAG. This codes for CASSCRDWDNE. The full CDR3 sequence reads CASSCRDWDNEQFF. The full variable domain, in which reference TRBV5-1 and TRBJ2-1 provide the parts outside the CDR3, is KAGVTQTPRYLIKTRGQQVTLSCSPISGHRSVSWYQQTPGQGLQFLFEYFSETQRNKGNFPGRFSGRQFSNSRSEMNVSTLELGDSALYLCASSCRDWDNEQFFGPGTRLTVL.

This CDR3 is CASSLTPQETQYF. The covered CDR3 bases are TGTGCCAGCAGTCTGACTCCTCAAGAGACG. The chain carries TRBV2 and TRBJ2-3; D is uncertain. The CDR3 end is not reached by the read, which stops 3 residues before it; the germline J gene fills it in. Germline V CDR1 and CDR2: SNHLY, FYNNEI. This CDR3 is built from 13 residues.